Listed here are 15 T cell receptor beta chains from one sample, sequenced in a study of blood T cell repertoires in COVID-19. The method was immunoSEQ multiplex PCR; TCRdb's version includes in-frame clones alone and lacks a portion of them. Of roughly 38,000 clones in the sample, 65% to 80% were seen once. Sequenced material: peripheral blood. These receptor sequences come from a man aged 55 to 69 with active COVID-19.

J is TRBJ1-3 and V is TRBV11-2; 11 bases align to TRBD1. J was trimmed by 0 bases and V by 5 bases; bases with no gene match: 6. The germline V gene encodes CDR1 SGHAT and CDR2 FQNNGV. This CDR3 spans 17 amino acids. The CDR3: CASSHYGQGASGNTIYF. In DNA, the CDR3 is TGTGCCAGCAGCCACTACGGACAGGGGGCCTCTGGAAACACCATATATTTT.

J is TRBJ2-3 and V is TRBV5-1; D possibly corresponds to TRBD2 (5 bases). Germline V lookup: CDR1 SGHRS, CDR2 YFSETQ. Trimming took off 1 base at V and 7 bases at J, with 13 bases between the two ends. This CDR3 region has 14 residues. The CDR3, as DNA: TGCGCCAGCAGCTTGTCTTCGGGAACGAATACGCAGTATTTT. Translated, it gives CASSLSSGTNTQYF. The full variable domain, rest sourced from reference TRBV5-1 and TRBJ2-3, is KAGVTQTPRYLIKTRGQQVTLSCSPISGHRSVSWYQQTPGQGLQFLFEYFSETQRNKGNFPGRFSGRQFSNSRSEMNVSTLELGDSALYLCASSLSSGTNTQYFGPGTRLTVL.

This clone was seen only once. The chain carries TRBV5-1 and TRBJ2-7; TRBD1 matches 9 bases. Per the germline V gene, CDR1 is SGHRS and CDR2 is YFSETQ. V was clipped by 0 bases and J by 5 bases; unmatched bases: 3. The CDR3 is 14 amino acids. CDR3 residues: CASSLGTGDHEQYF. The CDR3 DNA is TGCGCCAGCAGCTTGGGGACAGGGGACCACGAGCAGTACTTC.

This clone is medium-sized within its sample. V and J are TRBV18 and TRBJ1-3; TRBD1 matches at 8 bases. CDR1 KGHSH and CDR2 LQKENI come from the germline V gene. The CDR3 extends over 18 amino acids. The J segment lost 0 bases and the V segment lost 0 bases, leaving 7 bases of the junction unmatched. The CDR3 nucleotides read TGTGCCAGCTCACCACCGTCCGGGACAGGCACCTCTGGAAACACCATATATTTT. It codes for CASSPPSGTGTSGNTIYF.

This chain uses TRBV11-2 with TRBJ1-4, with unresolved D. Germline CDR1 is SGHAT and CDR2 is FQNNGV. The CDR3 has 11 amino acids. The ends were cut back, 4 bases at V and 7 bases at J, with 4 bases in the middle. This CDR3 reads CASSSFEKLFF. Written as DNA, the CDR3 is TGTGCCAGCAGCTCCTTTGAAAAACTGTTTTTT.

The rearrangement joins TRBV7-9 to TRBJ1-4; 7 nucleotides line up with TRBD1. The CDR3 covers 16 residues. CDR1 SEHNR and CDR2 FQNEAQ come from the germline V gene (reference sequence). J was trimmed by 0 bases and V by 4 bases; bases with no gene match: 5. The CDR3 loop reads CASSWGGTATNEKLFF. CDR3 DNA sequence: TGTGCCAGCAGCTGGGGCGGGACAGCAACTAATGAAAAACTGTTTTTT.

The rearrangement uses TRBV27 and TRBJ1-1; 9 bases are a match to TRBD1. J lost 0 bases, V lost 3 bases, and 17 bases had no gene match. Germline-derived CDR1 and CDR2 are MNHEY and SMNVEV (reference sequence). CDR3 length: 20 amino acids. Here the CDR3 reads CASSFLAPGQGALMNTEAFF. The CDR3 DNA follows: TGTGCCAGCAGTTTTTTAGCCCCGGGACAGGGTGCCCTCATGAACACTGAAGCTTTCTTT.

V is TRBV2 and J is TRBJ1-2; 8 bases match TRBD1. V trimming: 5 bases; J trimming: 5 bases; junction bases outside the gene matches: 10. Germline values: CDR1 SNHLY, CDR2 FYNNEI. This CDR3 is 15 amino acids long. The CDR3 DNA follows: TGTGCCAGCAGTCCAGGGGCAGGGGGCCCTTATGGCTACACCTTC. This translates into CASSPGAGGPYGYTF.

This clone was seen just once. This chain uses TRBV19 with TRBJ2-1, with D tentatively TRBD1 (5 bases). The CDR3 contains 14 residues. V gave up 10 bases and J gave up 6 bases, with 19 bases separating them. The germline V gene encodes CDR1 LNHDA and CDR2 SQIVND (reference sequence). The CDR3, as DNA: TGTGCCACCGCTCAGGGAATTGGTCCCAATGAGCAGTTCTTC. This codes for CATAQGIGPNEQFF.

This chain links TRBV25-1 with TRBJ1-1; D is ambiguous. Germline V gene lookup returns CDR1 MGHDK and CDR2 SYGVNS. Trimming left V 4 bases short and J 4 bases short, with 13 bases between. The CDR3 loop spans 14 amino acids. The CDR3 DNA reads as TGTGCCAGCAGTGCCCTTAGCCTAGGCACTGAAGCTTTCTTT. This sequence encodes CASSALSLGTEAFF.

The J gene is TRBJ2-4, the V gene TRBV14, with 7 nucleotides matching TRBD1. CDR3 length: 17 amino acids. V lost 3 bases and J lost 1; bases outside the gene matches: 9. Germline V gene sequence: CDR1 SGHDN, CDR2 FVKESK. DNA of the CDR3: TGTGCCAGCAGCCACTTACAGGGGCCCCATGCCAAAAACATTCAGTACTTC. Translation gives CASSHLQGPHAKNIQYF. The full variable domain, rest sourced from reference TRBV14 and TRBJ2-4, is EAGVTQFPSHSVIEKGQTVTLRCDPISGHDNLYWYRRVMGKEIKFLLHFVKESKQDESGMPNNRFLAERTGGTYSTLKVQPAELEDSGVYFCASSHLQGPHAKNIQYFGAGTRLSVL.

This clone was counted between two and nine times. The J gene is TRBJ2-2, the V gene TRBV30, with TRBD2 identical over 8 bases. CDR3 length: 14 amino acids. CDR1 GTSNPN and CDR2 SVGIG come from the germline V gene (reference sequence). V lost 4 bases, J lost 6 bases, and 7 bases stayed unmatched. The CDR3: CAWTVGLVSGELFF. CDR3 DNA sequence: TGTGCCTGGACGGTGGGACTAGTCTCCGGGGAGCTGTTTTTT.

This sequence joins TRBV4-3 and TRBJ2-2; no clear D. Trimming removed 4 bases from V and 5 bases from J, with 11 bases in between. CDR1 and CDR2 from the germline V gene are LGHNA and YSLEER. The CDR3 runs 14 residues. The CDR3 region has the DNA TGCGCCAGCAGCCGATCGCGCACGACCGGGGAGCTGTTTTTT. Residues: CASSRSRTTGELFF.

V gene TRBV5-4 combines with J gene TRBJ1-2; no reliable D call. Germline V lookup: CDR1 SGHNT, CDR2 YYREEE (reference sequence). The CDR3 has 13 residues. V was shortened by 2 bases and J by 8 bases, with 13 bases between the two germline ends. The CDR3 DNA follows: TGTGCCAGCAGCTTTGAATGGGAGGAAGGCTACACCTTC. Protein sequence: CASSFEWEEGYTF.

The gene calls are TRBV2 and TRBJ1-3; TRBD1 aligns across 9 bases. The V and J ends lost 7 bases and 0 bases, in that order; junction bases with no gene match: 10. The CDR3 contains 17 residues. The V gene's germline CDR1 is SNHLY and CDR2 FYNNEI. The CDR3 coding sequence is TGTGCCAGCAACGGGGGGACAGGGTTTATCTCTGGAAACACCATATATTTT. Residues: CASNGGTGFISGNTIYF.